The rows below give T cell receptor beta chains drawn from one sample of a study of T cells in Graves' hyperthyroidism and ophthalmopathy. In TCRdb, the multiplex PCR reads were re-called with MiXCR into one record per CDR3 protein. The sample lists about 690,000 distinct CDR3 sequences, around 16% occurring once. The sequenced material came from blood. The receptors were gathered from a man between 45 and 60 years old with Graves' hyperthyroidism. Each CDR3 is given with its conserved first and last residue. The order of the fields is CDR3 protein, CDR3 DNA, J gene, D gene, clone size, V gene. D genes are given only for firm matches. A row's size may be missing; if present it is once, few, many or a size class.

CDR3aa: CASSLGHPNQPQHF
CDR3nt: TGCGCCAGCAGCTTGGGACACCCCAATCAGCCCCAGCATTTT
j_gene: TRBJ1-5
d_gene: NA
abundance: NA
v_gene: TRBV5-1

CDR3aa: CASTYGTSGTETQYF
CDR3nt: TGTGCCAGCACCTATGGGACTAGCGGGACAGAGACCCAGTACTTC
j_gene: TRBJ2-5
d_gene: TRBD2
abundance: NA
v_gene: TRBV2

CDR3aa: CATQISGRALDEQFF
CDR3nt: TGTGCCACCCAGATTAGCGGGAGGGCCTTGGATGAGCAGTTCTTC
j_gene: TRBJ2-1
d_gene: TRBD2
abundance: NA
v_gene: TRBV6-1

CDR3aa: CASSAPGGTNTEAFF
CDR3nt: TGTGCCAGCAGTGCCCCGGGAGGAACGAACACTGAAGCTTTCTTT
j_gene: TRBJ1-1
d_gene: NA
abundance: many
v_gene: TRBV27

CDR3aa: CSASPGGVQPQHF
CDR3nt: TGCAGTGCTAGCCCCGGGGGGGTTCAGCCCCAGCATTTT
j_gene: TRBJ1-5
d_gene: NA
abundance: NA
v_gene: TRBV20-1

CDR3aa: CASSLVPRLNTEAFF
CDR3nt: TGTGCCAGCAGTTTAGTTCCCAGACTGAACACTGAAGCTTTCTTT
j_gene: TRBJ1-1
d_gene: NA
abundance: many
v_gene: TRBV12-3/TRBV12-4

CDR3aa: CSAHRTSGNEQYF
CDR3nt: TGCAGTGCGCATCGTACTAGCGGGAACGAGCAGTACTTC
j_gene: TRBJ2-7
d_gene: TRBD2
abundance: few
v_gene: TRBV20-1

CDR3aa: CASSVRDSRYEQYF
CDR3nt: TGTGCCAGCAGCGTCCGGGACAGCCGGTACGAGCAGTACTTC
j_gene: TRBJ2-7
d_gene: TRBD1
abundance: NA
v_gene: TRBV11-2

CDR3aa: CASSLPAGDLYNEQFF
CDR3nt: TGTGCCAGCAGCTTACCAGCGGGGGACTTATACAATGAGCAGTTCTTC
j_gene: TRBJ2-1
d_gene: TRBD2
abundance: many
v_gene: TRBV7-2

CDR3aa: CASSQAGYVRELFF
CDR3nt: TGTGCCAGCAGCCAAGCTGGCTATGTTAGGGAGCTGTTTTTT
j_gene: TRBJ2-2
d_gene: NA
abundance: few
v_gene: TRBV3-1

CDR3aa: CASSLSPVSEQYF
CDR3nt: TGCGCCAGCAGCCTTTCCCCCGTGTCCGAGCAGTACTTC
j_gene: TRBJ2-7
d_gene: NA
abundance: NA
v_gene: TRBV5-1

CDR3aa: CASSSTGNPTEAFF
CDR3nt: TGTGCCAGCAGTTCAACTGGGAATCCGACTGAAGCTTTCTTT
j_gene: TRBJ1-1
d_gene: NA
abundance: many
v_gene: TRBV12-3/TRBV12-4

CDR3aa: CASSLRGGGPSTDTQYF
CDR3nt: TGTGCCAGCAGTTTACGTGGTGGGGGGCCTAGCACAGATACGCAGTATTTT
j_gene: TRBJ2-3
d_gene: NA
abundance: many
v_gene: TRBV28

CDR3aa: CASSQDPKPRRGYTF
CDR3nt: TGTGCCAGCAGCCAAGATCCCAAGCCCCGGCGGGGCTACACCTTC
j_gene: TRBJ1-2
d_gene: NA
abundance: NA
v_gene: TRBV3-1

CDR3aa: CASSWENTDTQYF
CDR3nt: TGCGCCAGCAGCTGGGAGAACACAGATACGCAGTATTTT
j_gene: TRBJ2-3
d_gene: NA
abundance: many
v_gene: TRBV5-1

CDR3aa: CSARGRWVGNQPQHF
CDR3nt: TGCAGTGCTAGAGGGAGGTGGGTTGGTAATCAGCCCCAGCATTTT
j_gene: TRBJ1-5
d_gene: NA
abundance: few
v_gene: TRBV20-1

CDR3aa: CAWSVGTLSYEQYF
CDR3nt: TGTGCCTGGAGTGTAGGCACCCTCTCCTACGAGCAGTACTTC
j_gene: TRBJ2-7
d_gene: NA
abundance: NA
v_gene: TRBV30

CDR3aa: CASSPVAGVDQETQYF
CDR3nt: TGTGCCAGCAGTCCCGTAGCGGGAGTCGACCAAGAGACCCAGTACTTC
j_gene: TRBJ2-5
d_gene: TRBD2
abundance: many
v_gene: TRBV28

CDR3aa: CASSYGSISNQPQHF
CDR3nt: TGTGCCAGCAGTTACGGCAGTATTAGCAATCAGCCCCAGCATTTT
j_gene: TRBJ1-5
d_gene: NA
abundance: NA
v_gene: TRBV6-5

CDR3aa: CARTASPLAGEITDTQYF
CDR3nt: TGTGCCAGAACCGCATCTCCGCTAGCGGGGGAGATCACAGATACGCAGTATTTT
j_gene: TRBJ2-3
d_gene: TRBD2
abundance: few
v_gene: TRBV19

CDR3aa: CASSLGRGNYNEQFF
CDR3nt: TGTGCCAGCAGCTTAGGGCGGGGGAACTACAATGAGCAGTTCTTC
j_gene: TRBJ2-1
d_gene: TRBD2
abundance: few
v_gene: TRBV11-3

CDR3aa: CASSLARTNEQFF
CDR3nt: TGTGCCAGCAGCTTAGCACGGACCAACGAGCAGTTCTTC
j_gene: TRBJ2-1
d_gene: NA
abundance: many
v_gene: TRBV11-2

CDR3aa: CASSSPTVGWNTEAFF
CDR3nt: TGTGCCAGCAGTTCCCCGACTGTAGGCTGGAACACTGAAGCTTTCTTT
j_gene: TRBJ1-1
d_gene: NA
abundance: few
v_gene: TRBV28

CDR3aa: CAISEEVIAGGVYEQYF
CDR3nt: TGTGCCATCAGTGAGGAGGTGATAGCGGGAGGAGTCTACGAGCAGTACTTC
j_gene: TRBJ2-7
d_gene: TRBD2
abundance: many
v_gene: TRBV10-3

CDR3aa: CASTPRVTDTQYF
CDR3nt: TGTGCCAGCACCCCCAGGGTCACAGATACGCAGTATTTT
j_gene: TRBJ2-3
d_gene: NA
abundance: NA
v_gene: TRBV2

CDR3aa: CASSQRTDTEAFF
CDR3nt: TGTGCCAGCAGCCAACGAACGGACACTGAAGCTTTCTTT
j_gene: TRBJ1-1
d_gene: NA
abundance: many
v_gene: TRBV3-1

CDR3aa: CSARDRSSGIYEQYF
CDR3nt: TGCAGTGCTAGAGATCGGTCTAGCGGGATTTACGAGCAGTACTTC
j_gene: TRBJ2-7
d_gene: TRBD2
abundance: NA
v_gene: TRBV20-1

CDR3aa: CASRTGQETQYF
CDR3nt: TGTGCCAGCAGGACCGGACAAGAGACCCAGTACTTC
j_gene: TRBJ2-5
d_gene: NA
abundance: many
v_gene: TRBV6-1

CDR3aa: CASSQDIAGAYEQYF
CDR3nt: TGCGCCAGCAGCCAAGATATAGCGGGAGCCTACGAGCAGTACTTC
j_gene: TRBJ2-7
d_gene: TRBD2
abundance: NA
v_gene: TRBV4-3

CDR3aa: CASSPHSGGQGKRSGYTF
CDR3nt: TGTGCCAGCAGTCCACACTCAGGGGGACAAGGGAAAAGATCCGGCTACACCTTC
j_gene: TRBJ1-2
d_gene: TRBD1
abundance: NA
v_gene: TRBV6-1

CDR3aa: CASNGRRLGYGYTF
CDR3nt: TGTGCCAGCAACGGACGGCGCTTGGGCTATGGCTACACCTTC
j_gene: TRBJ1-2
d_gene: NA
abundance: NA
v_gene: TRBV7-2

CDR3aa: CASLQGNTEAFF
CDR3nt: TGTGCCAGCCTACAGGGAAACACTGAAGCTTTCTTT
j_gene: TRBJ1-1
d_gene: NA
abundance: few
v_gene: TRBV6-2/TRBV6-3

CDR3aa: CASSPRTSGGYEQYF
CDR3nt: TGTGCCAGCAGCCCCCGGACTAGCGGGGGGTACGAGCAGTACTTC
j_gene: TRBJ2-7
d_gene: TRBD2
abundance: few
v_gene: TRBV7-2

CDR3aa: CAWQGNEQYF
CDR3nt: TGTGCCTGGCAAGGTAACGAGCAGTACTTC
j_gene: TRBJ2-7
d_gene: NA
abundance: many
v_gene: TRBV30

CDR3aa: CASSPWTGQQPQHF
CDR3nt: TGTGCCAGTAGTCCCTGGACAGGGCAGCAGCCCCAGCATTTT
j_gene: TRBJ1-5
d_gene: TRBD1
abundance: NA
v_gene: TRBV19

CDR3aa: CASSESTVGTQYF
CDR3nt: TGCGCCAGCAGTGAGTCGACCGTCGGTACGCAGTATTTT
j_gene: TRBJ2-3
d_gene: NA
abundance: few
v_gene: TRBV10-1

CDR3aa: CASSYPLGGQPQHF
CDR3nt: TGTGCCAGCAGTTACCCTTTGGGCGGTCAGCCCCAGCATTTT
j_gene: TRBJ1-5
d_gene: NA
abundance: many
v_gene: TRBV28

CDR3aa: CRAGEGENEQFF
CDR3nt: TGCAGAGCCGGGGAGGGGGAAAATGAGCAGTTCTTC
j_gene: TRBJ2-1
d_gene: NA
abundance: many
v_gene: TRBV20-1

CDR3aa: CASSLIAQGVNGYTF
CDR3nt: TGTGCCAGCAGTTTAATCGCTCAGGGGGTGAATGGCTACACCTTC
j_gene: TRBJ1-2
d_gene: TRBD1
abundance: few
v_gene: TRBV12-3/TRBV12-4

CDR3aa: CATSDLSGGSSYNEQFF
CDR3nt: TGTGCCACCAGTGATTTGAGCGGCGGGAGCTCCTACAATGAGCAGTTCTTC
j_gene: TRBJ2-1
d_gene: TRBD2
abundance: many
v_gene: TRBV24-1

CDR3aa: CASGGVGGLNTEAFF
CDR3nt: TGTGCCAGCGGCGGGGTGGGAGGACTGAACACTGAAGCTTTCTTT
j_gene: TRBJ1-1
d_gene: NA
abundance: few
v_gene: TRBV5-5

CDR3aa: CASSLGYGSLYEQYF
CDR3nt: TGCGCCAGCAGCTTGGGGTACGGGAGCCTCTACGAGCAGTACTTC
j_gene: TRBJ2-7
d_gene: NA
abundance: few
v_gene: TRBV5-1

CDR3aa: CASSPGQGRTSGANVLTF
CDR3nt: TGTGCCAGCTCACCAGGACAGGGGAGGACCTCTGGGGCCAACGTCCTGACTTTC
j_gene: TRBJ2-6
d_gene: TRBD1
abundance: many
v_gene: TRBV18

CDR3aa: CASSGEAKNIQYF
CDR3nt: TGTGCCAGCAGTGGGGAGGCCAAAAACATTCAGTACTTC
j_gene: TRBJ2-4
d_gene: NA
abundance: many
v_gene: TRBV2

CDR3aa: CASRDRWTEPQHF
CDR3nt: TGTGCCAGCAGAGACAGGTGGACGGAGCCCCAGCATTTT
j_gene: TRBJ1-5
d_gene: NA
abundance: many
v_gene: TRBV28

CDR3aa: CASSLLGSDSGNTIYF
CDR3nt: TGTGCCAGCAGTTTACTAGGGTCCGACTCTGGAAACACCATATATTTT
j_gene: TRBJ1-3
d_gene: NA
abundance: many
v_gene: TRBV27

CDR3aa: CASSLETANEKLFF
CDR3nt: TGTGCCAGCAGCTTAGAGACAGCAAATGAAAAACTGTTTTTT
j_gene: TRBJ1-4
d_gene: NA
abundance: many
v_gene: TRBV7-9

CDR3aa: CASSVKAEQYF
CDR3nt: TGTGCCAGCAGTGTTAAAGCCGAGCAGTACTTC
j_gene: TRBJ2-7
d_gene: NA
abundance: NA
v_gene: TRBV6-1

CDR3aa: CASSFYVSSEQFF
CDR3nt: TGTGCCAGCAGCTTTTACGTTTCAAGTGAGCAGTTCTTC
j_gene: TRBJ2-1
d_gene: NA
abundance: NA
v_gene: TRBV7-2

CDR3aa: CASSLVERPYEQFF
CDR3nt: TGTGCCAGCAGCCTAGTGGAGAGGCCCTATGAGCAGTTCTTC
j_gene: TRBJ2-1
d_gene: NA
abundance: many
v_gene: TRBV3-1

CDR3aa: CASTSLRGLRSYNEQFF
CDR3nt: TGTGCCAGCACCTCCCTGCGGGGACTCCGCTCCTACAATGAGCAGTTCTTC
j_gene: TRBJ2-1
d_gene: NA
abundance: many
v_gene: TRBV27

CDR3aa: CASSQEDGAEKLFF
CDR3nt: TGTGCCAGCAGCCAAGAAGACGGGGCTGAAAAACTGTTTTTT
j_gene: TRBJ1-4
d_gene: NA
abundance: many
v_gene: TRBV3-1

CDR3aa: CSGGNSNSPLHF
CDR3nt: TGCAGTGGGGGGAACTCTAATTCACCCCTCCACTTT
j_gene: TRBJ1-6
d_gene: NA
abundance: many
v_gene: TRBV20-1

CDR3aa: CSARHSGSALDEQYF
CDR3nt: TGCAGTGCGCGGCATAGCGGGAGTGCGCTGGACGAGCAGTACTTC
j_gene: TRBJ2-7
d_gene: TRBD2
abundance: many
v_gene: TRBV20-1

CDR3aa: CASHPWGGQSYNEQFF
CDR3nt: TGTGCCAGCCACCCCTGGGGCGGGCAATCCTACAATGAGCAGTTCTTC
j_gene: TRBJ2-1
d_gene: NA
abundance: many
v_gene: TRBV11-2

CDR3aa: CASSPSSRSYEQYF
CDR3nt: TGTGCCAGCAGCCCCTCGTCCAGGTCCTACGAGCAGTACTTC
j_gene: TRBJ2-7
d_gene: NA
abundance: NA
v_gene: TRBV11-2

CDR3aa: CASRERALDNEQFF
CDR3nt: TGTGCCAGCAGGGAGAGGGCGCTCGACAATGAGCAGTTCTTC
j_gene: TRBJ2-1
d_gene: NA
abundance: many
v_gene: TRBV2